The T cell receptor (beta chain) under discussion was sequenced for a study of identical twins. Study results and limitations: Shared out-of-frame alpha sequences (those common to twins) showed excess low generation probability.

All donors comprised healthy Caucasians. This CDR3 comprises 16 residues. CDR1 and CDR2 from the germline V gene are MGHDK and SYGVNS. With 4 bases clipped from V and 2 bases from J, the junction kept 8 bases outside the gene matches. Points on this clonotype: Its antigen remains unknown.

TCRdb passed the 5' RACE reads through MiXCR, listing each CDR3 protein once. The table lists 570,000 or so distinct CDR3 sequences, 9% to 10% of them singletons. The sample was also linked to a second study, of yellow fever vaccine responses in identical twins.

The material sequenced was PBMCs. The chain combines TRBV25-1 with TRBJ2-1; TRBD2 agrees at 7 bases. The sequence was collected from a woman aged 18-35 years in good health. The CDR3 DNA reads TGTGCCAGCAGTGCCACAGGAGCGGGGACCTACAATGAGCAGTTCTTC. It yields the protein CASSATGAGTYNEQFF.